These 30 T cell receptor beta chains came from one sample sequenced in a study of cytomegalovirus exposure and HLA in healthy donors. 13 Jbeta primers and 60 Vbeta primers were used for the PCR. Clones were read by immunoSEQ multiplex PCR, and TCRdb kept only the in-frame ones, dropping some. The sample yields some 200,000 clones, 80% seen once. The sample taken for sequencing was PBMCs. Every receptor here comes from a man between 35 and 55 years old in good health and CMV-seropositive.

The CDR3 region is CASSQDRFGGGEQYF. CDR3 bases: TGCGCCAGCAGCCAAGATCGATTTGGGGGGGGCGAGCAGTACTTC. The V call is TRBV4-1, the J call TRBJ2-7; TRBD2 agrees at 7 bases. V gave up 0 bases and J gave up 6 bases; unmatched junction bases: 8. This CDR3 has 15 amino acids. Germline CDR1 and CDR2: MGHRA and YSYEKL.

This clone came up a few times. For the CDR3, the DNA is TGTGCCAGCAGCAACCGGGACAGGGGTCTTACTGAAGCTTTCTTT. This codes for CASSNRDRGLTEAFF. V usage is TRBV7-9 and J usage is TRBJ1-1; 10 bases align to TRBD1. V shed 5 bases, J shed 5 bases, and the junction held 8 bases outside the gene matches. Germline V gene lookup returns CDR1 SEHNR and CDR2 FQNEAQ (reference sequence). CDR3 length: 15 residues.

This chain uses TRBV9 with TRBJ2-3; 8 nucleotides match TRBD2. The CDR3 runs to 16 residues. V lost 0 bases to trimming and J lost 4 bases; unmatched junction nucleotides: 7. Germline values: CDR1 SGDLS, CDR2 YYNGEE. CDR3 in DNA: TGTGCCAGCAGCGTAGCACCCGGGGGGGTCGCAGATACGCAGTATTTT. Protein: CASSVAPGGVADTQYF.

The chain uses TRBV7-9 and TRBJ1-4, with a weak D call TRBD1 (6 bases). The CDR3 is 17 amino acids. Germline V gene sequence: CDR1 SEHNR, CDR2 FQNEAQ (reference sequence). V shed 2 bases and J shed 7 bases, with 20 bases lying between them. The CDR3 bases are TGTGCCAGCAGCTTATTTATTGGGGGCGCGAGAGGTGAAAAACTGTTTTTT. Its protein is CASSLFIGGARGEKLFF.

To note about this clone: One junction end does not reproduce the germline sequence, and a read error may be involved. The chain is built from TRBV7-7 and TRBJ2-7; a possible D gene is TRBD2 (5 bases). Germline-derived CDR1 and CDR2 are SSHAT and FNYEAQ (reference sequence). This CDR3 region has 13 residues. The CDR3 reads CASSLAMEYEQYF. CDR3 nucleotide sequence: TGTGCTAGCAGCTTAGCGATGGAGTACGAGCAGTACTTC.

The V gene is TRBV6-5, the J gene TRBJ2-7, with 8 bases aligning to TRBD1. The CDR3 consists of 15 residues. V dropped 6 bases and J dropped 1; count of bases not matched to a gene: 8. Germline values: CDR1 MNHEY, CDR2 SVGAGI. CDR3 nucleotides: TGTGCCAGCAGCCCCACAGGGGGAACTTCCTACGAGCAGTACTTC. Its protein product is CASSPTGGTSYEQYF.

In DNA form, the CDR3 reads TGTGCCAGCAGCACTCCCGGGACAGGGCCTCGCGAGCAGTACTTC. Amino acids: CASSTPGTGPREQYF. The chain couples TRBV5-4 to TRBJ2-7, with TRBD1 identical over 9 bases. V trimming: 4 bases; J trimming: 6 bases; junction bases outside the gene matches: 11. This CDR3 is built from 15 residues. From germline, CDR1 is SGHNT and CDR2 YYREEE (reference sequence). The full variable domain, its missing parts supplied by reference TRBV5-4 and TRBJ2-7, is ETGVTQSPTHLIKTRGQQVTLRCSSQSGHNTVSWYQQALGQGPQFIFQYYREEENGRGNFPPRFSGLQFPNYSSELNVNALELDDSALYLCASSTPGTGPREQYFGPGTRLTVT.

The chain uses TRBV7-2 and TRBJ1-5; TRBD1 is a possible D gene (6 bases). V gave up 0 bases and J gave up 7 bases, with 16 bases separating them. The CDR3 spans 16 residues. From germline, CDR1 is SGHTA and CDR2 FQGNSA. CDR3 DNA: TGTGCCAGCAGCTTAGCGCAGGCAGGGGCGCGGCAGCCCCAGCATTTT. Protein product: CASSLAQAGARQPQHF.

The V call is TRBV28, the J call TRBJ2-7, with D maybe TRBD1 (5 bases). This CDR3 is built from 14 residues. The V end lost 2 bases, the J end lost 7 bases, and 15 bases lay between the germline ends. Germline V lookup: CDR1 MDHEN, CDR2 SYDVKM. The CDR3 loop reads CASSLILQGREQYF. In DNA form, the CDR3 reads TGTGCCAGCAGTTTAATTTTGCAGGGCCGGGAGCAGTACTTC.

The rearrangement links TRBV7-2 to TRBJ2-1; 15 bases agree with TRBD2. V trimming: 3 bases; J trimming: 4 bases; junction bases outside the gene matches: 4. The CDR3 spans 17 residues. Germline lookup yields CDR1 SGHTA and CDR2 FQGNSA. This CDR3 reads CASSLGTSGGHYNEQFF. The CDR3, as DNA: TGTGCCAGCAGCTTGGGGACTAGCGGGGGGCATTACAATGAGCAGTTCTTC.

This rearrangement joins TRBV9 to TRBJ1-1, with TRBD1 identical over 11 bases. After removal of 3 bases from V and 4 bases from J, the junction contained 8 bases not matched to a gene. The length of the CDR3 is 16 residues. Germline-derived CDR1 and CDR2 are SGDLS and YYNGEE. This chain's CDR3 is CASSADRGPRGTEAFF. DNA for the CDR3: TGTGCCAGCAGCGCGGACAGGGGGCCGCGGGGCACTGAAGCTTTCTTT.

V is TRBV6-6 and J is TRBJ2-7; D is possibly TRBD1 (6 bases). The CDR3 loop spans 12 amino acids. V was cut by 7 bases and J by 5 bases, with 12 bases left in between. Germline lookup yields CDR1 MNHNY and CDR2 SVGAGI (reference sequence). The CDR3 loop reads CASNYKGDEQYF. CDR3 DNA: TGTGCCAGCAATTATAAGGGGGACGAGCAGTACTTC.

The chain recombines TRBV19 with TRBJ1-2; no definite D call. In germline, CDR1 is LNHDA, CDR2 SQIVND (reference sequence). V lost 0 bases, J lost 3 bases, and 8 bases lay in between. The CDR3 runs to 14 residues. CDR3: CASSIDVEYYGYTF. CDR3 in DNA: TGTGCCAGTAGTATAGATGTAGAATACTATGGCTACACCTTC. Filled out from reference TRBV19 and TRBJ1-2, the complete variable domain reads DGGITQSPKYLFRKEGQNVTLSCEQNLNHDAMYWYRQDPGQGLRLIYYSQIVNDFQKGDIAEGYSVSREKKESFPLTVTSAQKNPTAFYLCASSIDVEYYGYTFGSGTRLTVV.

The chain joins TRBV7-8 to TRBJ2-5, with 9 positions matching TRBD1. V trimming: 3 bases; J trimming: 4 bases; junction bases outside the gene matches: 9. Germline values: CDR1 SGHVS, CDR2 FQNEAQ. The CDR3 loop spans 16 amino acids. CDR3 loop: CASSFGTGRESETQYF. CDR3 sequence (DNA): TGTGCCAGCAGCTTCGGGACAGGGAGGGAGTCAGAGACCCAGTACTTC.

The gene calls are TRBV15 and TRBJ2-5; tentative D call: TRBD1 (6 bases). The V and J ends lost 3 bases and 2 bases respectively, with 10 bases between them. Germline lookup yields CDR1 LNHNV and CDR2 YYDKDF (reference sequence). The CDR3 sequence is 14 residues long. This CDR3 is CATSSTGTQETQYF. The CDR3 nucleotides are TGTGCCACCAGCAGTACCGGGACACAAGAGACCCAGTACTTC.

This clone was counted a few times. The V and J genes are TRBV10-3 and TRBJ2-5; TRBD1 agrees at 10 bases. The CDR3 covers 14 residues. Losses at the gene ends were 11 bases for V and 5 bases for J; bases not matched to a gene: 11. CDR1 is ENHRY, CDR2 SYGVKD, per germline. The CDR3 nucleotides read TGTGCCTCCCGTTCGGGACAGGGGCTGGAGACCCAGTACTTC. This gives the protein CASRSGQGLETQYF.

The rearrangement joins TRBV7-2 to TRBJ1-2; D call uncertain. The V gene's germline CDR1 is SGHTA and CDR2 FQGNSA. The V end was cut by 0 bases, the J end by 7 bases, with 12 bases between. CDR3 length: 14 amino acids. CDR3 in DNA: TGTGCCAGCAGCTTAGCGCGAGGGAAGGGTGGCTACACCTTC. The encoded protein is CASSLARGKGGYTF.

The chain carries TRBV6-1 and TRBJ1-2, with TRBD1 as a possible D gene (6 bases). Trimming removed 6 bases at V and 4 bases at J, with 18 bases between. Germline CDR1 reads MNHNS; CDR2 reads SASEGT. This CDR3 comprises 15 residues. CDR3 amino acids: CASSNPQGHRYGYTF. The CDR3 DNA is TGTGCCAGCAGCAACCCGCAGGGACACCGCTATGGCTACACCTTC.

The chain joins TRBV19 to TRBJ2-5; D call uncertain. Germline V gene sequence: CDR1 LNHDA, CDR2 SQIVND (reference sequence). V shed 5 bases and J shed 4 bases, with 20 bases lying between them. This CDR3 spans 16 amino acids. CDR3 protein: CASSPGLMDFVETQYF. As DNA, the CDR3 is TGTGCCAGTAGTCCCGGGTTAATGGATTTCGTAGAGACCCAGTACTTC.

Only a few counts were recorded for this clone. The J gene is TRBJ2-1, the V gene TRBV25-1; 12 bases are shared with TRBD2. Per germline, CDR1 MGHDK and CDR2 SYGVNS. V lost 3 bases and J lost 0; bases outside the gene matches: 6. This CDR3 has 18 residues. CDR3 nucleotide sequence: TGTGCCAGCAGTGATCTAGCGGGGGGGTTTCCCTCCTACAATGAGCAGTTCTTC. It encodes CASSDLAGGFPSYNEQFF. Using reference TRBV25-1 and TRBJ2-1 for the parts outside the CDR3, the full variable domain is EADIYQTPRYLVIGTGKKITLECSQTMGHDKMYWYQQDPGMELHLIHYSYGVNSTEKGDLSSESTVSRIRTEHFPLTLESARPSHTSQYLCASSDLAGGFPSYNEQFFGPGTRLTVL.

In its sample, this clone was seen once. This rearrangement joins TRBV4-2 to TRBJ1-4, with TRBD1 as a possible D gene (6 bases). With 3 bases removed from V and 3 bases from J, the gap between germline ends came to 17 bases. The CDR3 consists of 17 residues. Germline V gene data show CDR1 as LGHNA and CDR2 as YNFKEQ. CDR3 bases: TGTGCCAGCAGCCAGGACTCGGGGGGCAGGTCTAATGAAAAACTGTTTTTT. Translating it yields CASSQDSGGRSNEKLFF.

The chain combines TRBV7-2 with TRBJ2-3; 14 bases align to TRBD2. Losses at the gene ends were 1 base for V and 8 bases for J; bases not matched to a gene: 8. CDR1 is SGHTA and CDR2 is FQGNSA in the germline V gene. CDR3 length equals 17 residues. Here the CDR3 reads CASSLGLAGGVYGTQYF. The CDR3 DNA reads as TGTGCCAGCAGCTTAGGACTAGCGGGGGGGGTATACGGTACGCAGTATTTT.

This clone appeared once. The chain uses TRBV11-2 and TRBJ2-1; 8 bases map to TRBD2. Unmatched junction bases numbered 6, after V lost 4 bases and J lost 1 base. This CDR3 has 16 residues. Germline-derived CDR1 and CDR2 are SGHAT and FQNNGV. CDR3 coding DNA: TGTGCCAGCAGCTGGGGTGCGGGGGGATCCTACAATGAGCAGTTCTTC. Translation: CASSWGAGGSYNEQFF.

This chain links TRBV30 with TRBJ2-5; 10 bases line up with TRBD2. J was trimmed by 5 bases and V by 1 base; bases with no gene match: 4. CDR1 GTSNPN and CDR2 SVGIG come from the germline V gene (reference sequence). The CDR3 is 14 amino acids. The CDR3: CAWSERGGPETQYF. DNA for the CDR3: TGTGCCTGGAGTGAGCGGGGGGGCCCCGAGACCCAGTACTTC.

The rearrangement uses TRBV27 and TRBJ1-4; 7 positions agree with TRBD1. CDR1 is MNHEY and CDR2 is SMNVEV in the germline V gene (reference sequence). The trim removed 2 bases at V and 11 bases at J, leaving 8 bases unmatched. The CDR3 length is 14 residues. The CDR3 loop reads CASSLESPDRKLFF. In nucleotides, the CDR3 is TGTGCCAGCAGTTTAGAATCCCCGGACAGGAAACTGTTTTTT.

This chain links TRBV19 with TRBJ2-7; 7 positions agree with TRBD1. Germline V gene lookup returns CDR1 LNHDA and CDR2 SQIVND (reference sequence). The CDR3 spans 18 residues. V lost 6 bases and J lost 3; bases outside the gene matches: 20. The CDR3 protein is CASSSLPNTGQLIYEQYF. The DNA for the CDR3 is TGTGCCAGTAGCTCTCTCCCCAACACGGGACAGTTAATCTACGAGCAGTACTTC.

The chain combines TRBV5-6 with TRBJ2-1, with 9 bases identical to TRBD1. The CDR3 sequence is 15 residues long. CDR1 is SGHDT and CDR2 is YYEEEE in the germline V gene. Trimming removed 4 bases from V and 3 bases from J; junction bases left unmatched: 5. The CDR3 here is CASSQSTGGYNEQFF. The CDR3 DNA reads as TGTGCCAGCAGCCAATCGACAGGGGGCTACAATGAGCAGTTCTTC.

The chain links TRBV7-9 to TRBJ2-3, with TRBD2 identical over 8 bases. The length of the CDR3 is 14 residues. Germline V gene sequence: CDR1 SEHNR, CDR2 FQNEAQ (reference sequence). The V and J ends lost 5 bases and 7 bases, in that order; junction bases with no gene match: 8. The CDR3 here is CASSLGLAANTQYF. The CDR3 region has the DNA TGTGCCAGCAGCCTAGGACTAGCAGCGAATACGCAGTATTTT.

This chain connects TRBV29-1 to TRBJ1-2; D is undetermined. Germline assignment: CDR1 SQVTM and CDR2 ANQGSEA. Deletions cut 1 base from V and 8 bases from J, with 8 bases between. There are 11 residues in the CDR3. DNA for the CDR3: TGCAGCGTTGAAGTGCGGGAGGGCTACACCTTC. As protein: CSVEVREGYTF.

This clone was detected only a few times. The chain employs TRBV7-9 and TRBJ1-1; D gene ambiguous. Germline CDR1 SEHNR, CDR2 FQNEAQ (reference sequence). V lost 10 bases, J lost 0 bases, and 15 bases lay in between. This CDR3 has 14 residues. The CDR3 reads CATLGFLVNTEAFF. Written as DNA, the CDR3 is TGTGCCACCCTCGGGTTCCTGGTGAACACTGAAGCTTTCTTT.